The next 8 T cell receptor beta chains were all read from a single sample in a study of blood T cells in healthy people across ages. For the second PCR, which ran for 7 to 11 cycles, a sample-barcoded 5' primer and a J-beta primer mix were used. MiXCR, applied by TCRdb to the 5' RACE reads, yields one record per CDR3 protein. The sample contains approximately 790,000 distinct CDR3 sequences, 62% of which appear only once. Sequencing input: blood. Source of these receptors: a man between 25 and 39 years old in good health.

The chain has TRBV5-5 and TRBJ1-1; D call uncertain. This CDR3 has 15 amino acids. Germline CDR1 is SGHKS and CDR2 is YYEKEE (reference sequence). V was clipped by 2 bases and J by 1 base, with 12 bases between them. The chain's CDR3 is CASSLLVIQNTEAFF. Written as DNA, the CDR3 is TGTGCCAGCAGCTTACTGGTTATTCAGAACACTGAAGCTTTCTTT.

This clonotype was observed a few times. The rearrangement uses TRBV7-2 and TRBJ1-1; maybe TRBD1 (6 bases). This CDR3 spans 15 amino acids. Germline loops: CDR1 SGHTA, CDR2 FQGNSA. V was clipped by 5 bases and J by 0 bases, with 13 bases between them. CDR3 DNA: TGTGCCAGCAGCCTGGGAACAGGGATGAACACTGAAGCTTTCTTT. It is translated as CASSLGTGMNTEAFF. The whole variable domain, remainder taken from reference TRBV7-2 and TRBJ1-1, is GAGVSQSPSNKVTEKGKDVELRCDPISGHTALYWYRQSLGQGLEFLIYFQGNSAPDKSGLPSDRFSAERTGGSVSTLTIQRTQQEDSAVYLCASSLGTGMNTEAFFGQGTRLTVV.

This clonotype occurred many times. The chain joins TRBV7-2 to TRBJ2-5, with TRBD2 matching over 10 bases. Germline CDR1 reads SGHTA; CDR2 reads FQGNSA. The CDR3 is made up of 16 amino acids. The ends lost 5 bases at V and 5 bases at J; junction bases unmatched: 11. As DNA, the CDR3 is TGTGCCAGCAGCCCCGCAGGGGGACTAGCGTCGGAGACCCAGTACTTC. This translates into CASSPAGGLASETQYF.

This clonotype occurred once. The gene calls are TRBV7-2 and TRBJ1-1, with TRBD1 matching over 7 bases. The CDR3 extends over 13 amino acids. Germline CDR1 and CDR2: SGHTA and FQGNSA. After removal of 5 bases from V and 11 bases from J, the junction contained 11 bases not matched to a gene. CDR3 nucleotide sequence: TGTGCCAGCAGCGACAGGGAAGGTAGAAAGGCTTTCTTT. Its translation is CASSDREGRKAFF. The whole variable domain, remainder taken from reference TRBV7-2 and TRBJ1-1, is GAGVSQSPSNKVTEKGKDVELRCDPISGHTALYWYRQSLGQGLEFLIYFQGNSAPDKSGLPSDRFSAERTGGSVSTLTIQRTQQEDSAVYLCASSDREGRKAFFGQGTRLTVV.

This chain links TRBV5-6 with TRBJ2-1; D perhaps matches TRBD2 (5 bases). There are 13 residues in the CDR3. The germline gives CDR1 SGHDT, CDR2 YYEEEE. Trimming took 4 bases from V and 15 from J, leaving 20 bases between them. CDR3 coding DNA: TGTGCCAGCAGCGCGGTAACCGAGGGCTTGCGGTTCTTC. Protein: CASSAVTEGLRFF.

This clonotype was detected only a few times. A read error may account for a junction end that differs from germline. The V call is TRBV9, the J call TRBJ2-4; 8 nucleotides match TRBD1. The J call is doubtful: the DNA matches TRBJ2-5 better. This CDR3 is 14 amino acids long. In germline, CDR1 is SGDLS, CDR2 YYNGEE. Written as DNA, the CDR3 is TGTGCTAGCAGCTCGCCAGGGGGCTGGGAGACCCAGTACTTC. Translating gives CASSSPGGWETQYF.

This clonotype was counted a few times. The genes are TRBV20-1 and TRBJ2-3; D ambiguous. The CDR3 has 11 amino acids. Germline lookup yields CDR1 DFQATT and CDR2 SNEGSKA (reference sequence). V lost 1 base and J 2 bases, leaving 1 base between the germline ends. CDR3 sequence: CSARVTDTQYF. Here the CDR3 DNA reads TGCAGTGCTAGAGTCACAGATACGCAGTATTTT.

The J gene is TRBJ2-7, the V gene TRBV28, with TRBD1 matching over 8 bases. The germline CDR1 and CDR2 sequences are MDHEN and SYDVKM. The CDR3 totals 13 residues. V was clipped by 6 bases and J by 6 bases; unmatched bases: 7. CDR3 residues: CASRTGQGGEQYF. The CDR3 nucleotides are TGTGCCAGCAGGACAGGACAGGGAGGCGAGCAGTACTTC.